This T cell receptor (beta chain) was captured in a study of T cells in Graves' hyperthyroidism and ophthalmopathy. Germline CDR1 reads SGHNT; CDR2 reads YYREEE (reference sequence). The V gene end was trimmed by 4 bases and the J gene end by 3 bases; junction bases not matched to a gene: 5. This CDR3 region has 15 residues. RNA transcripts provided the source from which TCR beta CDR3 regions were amplified. First-round RT-PCR of the TCR CDR3 relied on the HTBI primer set. Each CDR3 protein is one row after TCRdb ran MiXCR on the multiplex PCR reads. The sample lists about 570,000 distinct CDR3 sequences; about 43% were seen once. Study-wide results and limits: In the analysis, a 13 V-J model separated ophthalmopathy from stable hyperthyroidism. The model predicted ophthalmopathy a median approximately six months before onset.

As for this clonotype: Its antigen remains unknown.

The source of this sequence is an adult woman with Graves' disease, either hyperthyroidism or ophthalmopathy (not recorded which). Sequenced sample: peripheral blood or thyroid tissue (not recorded which). The chain employs TRBV5-4 and TRBJ1-5; TRBD1 aligns across 9 bases. This CDR3 is CASSRGTGINQPQHF. In DNA, the CDR3 is TGTGCCAGCAGCAGGGGGACAGGGATCAATCAGCCCCAGCATTTT.